Shown below are 24 T cell receptor beta chains from a single sample sequenced in a study of T cell changes during pregnancy in multiple sclerosis. Repertoires were generated with immunoSEQ multiplex PCR, while TCRdb's copy carries only in-frame clones and drops some. This table has 70,000 to 100,000 clones, 93% appearing once. The sequences come from peripheral blood, collected in the third trimester of pregnancy. These receptors were collected from a female donor in good health, enrolled as a control in a pregnancy study.

This chain links TRBV7-2 with TRBJ2-7; 10 nucleotides align to TRBD2. The CDR3 runs to 16 residues. V shed 1 base and J 4 bases; nucleotides not matched to a gene: 7. The germline V gene has CDR1 SGHTA and CDR2 FQGNSA. For the CDR3, the DNA is TGTGCCAGCAGCTTAGTCGCCCTAGCGGGGGTTTACGAGCAGTACTTC. Translating gives CASSLVALAGVYEQYF.

The rearrangement joins TRBV27 to TRBJ2-7, with TRBD2 identical over 12 bases. Germline assignment: CDR1 MNHEY and CDR2 SMNVEV (reference sequence). The CDR3 runs 18 residues. Trimming took 7 bases from V and 7 from J; bases not matched to a gene: 20. Here the CDR3 reads CASKKWTSGIIWTSEQYF. The CDR3 DNA sequence: TGTGCCAGCAAAAAATGGACTAGCGGGATCATTTGGACGAGTGAGCAGTACTTC.

The V gene is TRBV7-2, the J gene TRBJ2-5; D call uncertain. Germline CDR1 is SGHTA and CDR2 is FQGNSA. V was shortened by 9 bases and J by 5 bases, with 22 bases between the two germline ends. The CDR3 length is 15 residues. CDR3 DNA sequence: TGTGCCAGAGACATACAACGGTTTATTGTGGAGACCCAGTACTTC. It encodes CARDIQRFIVETQYF.

The rearrangement uses TRBV25-1 and TRBJ2-7, with 7 bases that match TRBD2. The J segment lost 2 bases and the V segment lost 3 bases, leaving 13 bases of the junction unmatched. The CDR3 runs 17 residues. Germline lookup yields CDR1 MGHDK and CDR2 SYGVNS. DNA of the CDR3: TGTGCCAGCAGTGACGGACCTACAAAAGCGGGAACCTACGAGCAGTACTTC. Its translation: CASSDGPTKAGTYEQYF.

This clone was seen only once. J is TRBJ2-1 and V is TRBV19; D gene uncertain. With 2 bases removed from V and 8 bases from J, the gap between germline ends came to 7 bases. This CDR3 region has 12 residues. Germline CDR1 is LNHDA and CDR2 is SQIVND (reference sequence). For the CDR3, the DNA is TGTGCCAGTAGTATAAGAGGCGATGAGCAGTTCTTC. It translates to CASSIRGDEQFF.

The V gene is TRBV5-1, the J gene TRBJ2-3; unclear D gene. The CDR3 has 17 amino acids. The V end was cut by 3 bases, the J end by 3 bases, with 20 bases between. Germline V CDR1 and CDR2: SGHRS, YFSETQ. The CDR3 region is CASSYLVSYGSTDTQYF. CDR3 coding DNA: TGCGCCAGCAGCTACCTTGTCTCCTACGGGTCAACAGATACGCAGTATTTT.

This rearrangement joins TRBV25-1 to TRBJ2-3; a possible D gene is TRBD2 (6 bases). V was pared by 4 bases and J by 0 bases, with 11 bases between. CDR1 MGHDK and CDR2 SYGVNS come from the germline V gene. The CDR3 is made up of 15 amino acids. The CDR3 loop reads CASSGGGASTDTQYF. CDR3 coding DNA: TGTGCCAGCAGTGGCGGAGGGGCCAGCACAGATACGCAGTATTTT. The full variable domain, in which reference TRBV25-1 and TRBJ2-3 provide the parts outside the CDR3, is EADIYQTPRYLVIGTGKKITLECSQTMGHDKMYWYQQDPGMELHLIHYSYGVNSTEKGDLSSESTVSRIRTEHFPLTLESARPSHTSQYLCASSGGGASTDTQYFGPGTRLTVL.

V and J are TRBV7-2 and TRBJ2-7; tentative D call: TRBD1 (6 bases). The V end lost 7 bases, the J end lost 2 bases, and 15 bases lay between the germline ends. The CDR3 has 14 amino acids. Germline CDR1 SGHTA, CDR2 FQGNSA. The chain's CDR3 is CASTPGQLTYEQYF. CDR3 nucleotides: TGTGCCAGCACCCCCGGACAGCTTACCTACGAGCAGTACTTC.

The rearrangement uses TRBV28 and TRBJ2-7; 9 bases align to TRBD2. V was pared by 4 bases and J by 2 bases, with 6 bases of the junction left unmatched. The germline gives CDR1 MDHEN, CDR2 SYDVKM. The CDR3 consists of 15 residues. CDR3 sequence (DNA): TGTGCCAGCAGTTCCCCGACTAGCGGTGCCTACGAGCAGTACTTC. Its translation: CASSSPTSGAYEQYF.

The V call is TRBV28, the J call TRBJ2-3; TRBD1 matches 9 bases. Germline V gene lookup returns CDR1 MDHEN and CDR2 SYDVKM. CDR3 size: 16 residues. The V and J ends lost 5 bases and 6 bases, in that order; junction bases with no gene match: 12. Written as DNA, the CDR3 is TGTGCCAGCAGTGAACTCCGGGACAGGGCTCGGGATACGCAGTATTTT. This codes for CASSELRDRARDTQYF.

The rearrangement uses TRBV28 and TRBJ2-7; D is perhaps TRBD1 (5 bases). V lost 7 bases to trimming and J lost 2 bases, with 12 bases between them. The CDR3 loop spans 13 amino acids. Germline V lookup: CDR1 MDHEN, CDR2 SYDVKM. Here the CDR3 reads CASMFRAPYEQYF. The CDR3 nucleotides are TGTGCCAGCATGTTCAGGGCCCCCTACGAGCAGTACTTC.

The chain is built from TRBV28 and TRBJ2-7; TRBD2 aligns across 14 bases. This CDR3 is 16 amino acids long. Germline trimming cut 4 bases from V and 2 bases from J; bases unmatched to any gene: 4. Germline CDR1 and CDR2: MDHEN and SYDVKM. The CDR3 region is CASSSGLAGDPYEQYF. In nucleotides, the CDR3 is TGTGCCAGCAGTTCGGGACTAGCGGGGGATCCCTACGAGCAGTACTTC.

CDR3 in DNA: TGTGCCAGCAGCTCCGGAGGGGGACAGGGCACAGATACGCAGTATTTT. Amino acid sequence: CASSSGGGQGTDTQYF. This chain links TRBV5-4 with TRBJ2-3; 8 nucleotides agree with TRBD1. The germline CDR1 and CDR2 sequences are SGHNT and YYREEE (reference sequence). V trimming: 3 bases; J trimming: 1 base; junction bases outside the gene matches: 7. The length of the CDR3 is 16 residues.

The chain employs TRBV19 and TRBJ2-1; tentatively, D is TRBD2 (6 bases). Germline assignment: CDR1 LNHDA and CDR2 SQIVND (reference sequence). Trimming shortened V by 1 base and J by 9 bases, and 13 bases separated the two germline ends. The CDR3 consists of 14 residues. CDR3 amino acids: CASSIAGEETEQFF. DNA of the CDR3: TGTGCCAGTAGTATAGCGGGAGAAGAGACTGAGCAGTTCTTC. The full variable domain, completed using reference TRBV19 and TRBJ2-1, is DGGITQSPKYLFRKEGQNVTLSCEQNLNHDAMYWYRQDPGQGLRLIYYSQIVNDFQKGDIAEGYSVSREKKESFPLTVTSAQKNPTAFYLCASSIAGEETEQFFGPGTRLTVL.

J is TRBJ2-5 and V is TRBV2; 14 nucleotides match TRBD2. The V and J ends lost 5 bases and 4 bases, in that order; junction bases with no gene match: 6. From germline, CDR1 is SNHLY and CDR2 FYNNEI. This CDR3 contains 16 residues. CDR3 sequence: CASSKEGLAGVETQYF. In DNA, the CDR3 is TGTGCCAGCAGTAAGGAGGGACTAGCGGGAGTAGAGACCCAGTACTTC. The whole variable domain, filled in from reference TRBV2 and TRBJ2-5, reads EPEVTQTPSHQVTQMGQEVILRCVPISNHLYFYWYRQILGQKVEFLVSFYNNEISEKSEIFDDQFSVERPDGSNFTLKIRSTKLEDSAMYFCASSKEGLAGVETQYFGPGTRLLVL.

This chain connects TRBV25-1 to TRBJ1-2; TRBD1 is a possible D gene (6 bases). V was pared by 3 bases and J by 5 bases, with 16 bases between. CDR1 and CDR2 (germline): MGHDK, SYGVNS. CDR3 length: 15 residues. The CDR3 here is CASSEGDNHLYGYTF. DNA of the CDR3: TGTGCCAGCAGTGAGGGGGACAACCATCTTTATGGCTACACCTTC.

The chain has TRBV6-5 and TRBJ2-2; D may be TRBD1 (5 bases). Germline CDR1 reads MNHEY; CDR2 reads SVGAGI. The CDR3 covers 13 residues. V dropped 8 bases and J dropped 4 bases, with 11 bases sitting between them. The chain's CDR3 is CASAGQGTGELFF. The CDR3 DNA reads as TGTGCCAGCGCTGGACAAGGCACCGGGGAGCTGTTTTTT.

The chain links TRBV2 to TRBJ2-7; 10 bases match TRBD1. J gave up 7 bases and V 5 bases, and 14 bases lay outside the gene matches. Germline-derived CDR1 and CDR2 are SNHLY and FYNNEI. CDR3 length: 16 residues. The CDR3: CASSKLFGTGVQEQYF. The CDR3, as DNA: TGTGCCAGCAGTAAATTGTTTGGGACAGGGGTTCAAGAGCAGTACTTC.

The chain carries TRBV10-3 and TRBJ2-1; TRBD1 might be the D (6 bases). V lost 4 bases, J lost 5 bases, and 12 bases lay in between. Germline V gene sequence: CDR1 ENHRY, CDR2 SYGVKD. The CDR3 covers 14 residues. CDR3 nucleotide sequence: TGTGCCATCAGTGGGGGACAAAGTCACAATGAGCAGTTCTTC. Translating gives CAISGGQSHNEQFF.

This CDR3 reads CASSSGGLNEKLFF. The CDR3 bases are TGTGCCAGCAGCTCGGGGGGCTTGAATGAAAAACTGTTTTTT. The chain is built from TRBV5-4 and TRBJ1-4, with D possibly TRBD1 on 6 matching bases. Germline lookup yields CDR1 SGHNT and CDR2 YYREEE (reference sequence). The CDR3 is 14 residues long. Between the trimmed V and J ends, which lost 3 bases and 5 bases, there was a span of 11 bases.

The chain carries TRBV9 and TRBJ1-4; D remains unclear. CDR1 is SGDLS, CDR2 YYNGEE, per germline. V gave up 0 bases and J gave up 8 bases, with 14 bases separating them. The CDR3 loop spans 15 amino acids. CDR3 sequence (DNA): TGTGCCAGCAGCGTAGCTACGTCGATCCGGGAAAAACTGTTTTTT. This encodes CASSVATSIREKLFF.

The genes are TRBV27 and TRBJ2-1, with 8 bases lining up with TRBD2. The CDR3 loop spans 16 amino acids. CDR1 is MNHEY, CDR2 SMNVEV, per germline (reference sequence). V trimming: 5 bases; J trimming: 0 bases; junction bases outside the gene matches: 6. CDR3 sequence reads: CASSVSGSSSYNEQFF. The CDR3 region has the DNA TGTGCCAGCAGTGTGAGCGGGAGTTCCTCCTACAATGAGCAGTTCTTC.

V gene TRBV4-1 combines with J gene TRBJ1-2; D is unclear. V dropped 0 bases and J dropped 1 base, with 6 bases sitting between them. The germline CDR1 and CDR2 sequences are MGHRA and YSYEKL. CDR3 length: 14 residues. The CDR3 DNA follows: TGCGCCAGCAGCCAAGATCCGGGTAACTATGGCTACACCTTC. Translating it yields CASSQDPGNYGYTF.

The J gene is TRBJ2-1, the V gene TRBV7-2; possible D gene TRBD2, 6 bases. CDR1 and CDR2 from the germline V gene are SGHTA and FQGNSA. V was trimmed by 4 bases and J by 7 bases, leaving 14 bases between them. The CDR3 runs 14 residues. The CDR3, as DNA: TGTGCCAGCAGCTGGCTAGCGCCCCCGAATGAGCAGTTCTTC. It translates to CASSWLAPPNEQFF.